The present entry profiles one T cell receptor beta chain with its context. The sample holds a few counts of this clonotype. It has no known antigen specificity. One junction end disagrees with the germline gene, perhaps due to a read error. Libraries were made using multiplex PCR. Sequencing instrument: Illumina HiSeq 4000. To build TCR beta libraries, CDR3 regions were amplified by Arm-PCR using iRepertoire HTBI primers. Gel purification was performed on PCR products prior to sequencing. Per the original workflow: Across samples, around 62 TRBV and over 11 TRBJ segments were identified and used for gene usage analysis of CDR3 amino acid clonotypes. COPE and FqMerger were used to merge the filtered high-quality paired reads into contigs. BLAST was used to align contigs to IMGT TRBV, TRBD and TRBJ reference genes, with CDR3 defined following IMGT. Any clonotype with a frequency above 0.1% was counted as a highly expanded clone. Repertoire diversity was measured by Shannon entropy, and V-J evenness by the Gini coefficient. A clonotype found in more than one individual was treated as public. Starting from the raw public reads, TCRdb applied fastp trimming at Q25, assembled clones with MiXCR and retained in-frame beta chains. Each CDR3 protein appears once, grouped with its most common genes and DNA. The V and J calls come from TCRdb's annotation, not from the publication. The table for this sample lists around 400,000 distinct CDR3 sequences; about 16% of them were counted only once. About 20% of the sample lies in the top ten.

This specimen's time point label, interpreted: newly diagnosed GD, antithyroid drugs for less than 3 months. RNA was extracted from PBMCs in TRIzol for both TCR sequencing and RNA sequencing. The diagnosis of Graves' disease was made according to American Thyroid Association guidelines. Patients for the study were recruited at an endocrinology department in Xi'an, China. Each patient gave about 9.1 milliliters of peripheral blood, collected in an EDTA anticoagulant tube. PBMCs were isolated by Ficoll Paque Plus density gradient separation without further T cell sorting. An Agilent 2100 Bioanalyzer and agarose gel were used to check RNA quality, and a NanoDrop 2000 was used to measure RNA concentration. This specimen comes from a study of regulatory T cells in long-lasting Graves disease (dated by TCRdb to the early 2020s). For the study in its entirety: In the newly diagnosed Graves' disease group, patients had been taking antithyroid drugs for less than 3 months. Patients with persistent Graves' disease were compared with patients with newly diagnosed Graves' disease using TCR sequencing and RNA sequencing of peripheral blood. A total of approximately 35 samples were covered by TCR sequencing, comprising some 13 persistent and around 20 newly diagnosed Graves' disease patients. The study was conducted in China and was registered as a clinical trial. The study at large found these results: Persistent patients shared more public clonotypes among themselves (2,741) than newly diagnosed patients did (about 970). Only peripheral blood was studied, because thyroid tissue, the primary lesion, was inaccessible. Only the TCR beta chain was sequenced and analyzed. TRBV28, TRBJ1-2 and TRBJ2-5 were preferentially used in persistent disease, while TRBV20-1 and TRBJ2-1 were favored in newly diagnosed disease. Lower TCR Shannon entropy and fewer highly expanded clones were observed in persistent Graves' disease patients than in newly diagnosed patients, which suggested clonal expansion. The authors noted that the small sample size was a limitation that may lower accuracy.

The germline V gene specifies SNHLY as CDR1 and FYNNEI as CDR2. Measured from the cysteine to the phenylalanine, the CDR3 is 15 residues long. The DNA shown is the 45-base CDR3, in frame from base 1. The starting material was peripheral blood mononuclear cells (PBMCs), obtained at new diagnosis, from a patient treated with antithyroid drugs. The rearranged segments are TRBV2 and TRBJ1-5; the best D guess is TRBD1, with 6 bases matching. This sequence was found in a female donor with Graves disease. The sequenced DNA: TGTGCCAGCAGTGAATGGGGGCATAGCAATCAGCCCCGGCATTTT. It translates as CASSEWGHSNQPRHF.